This TCR beta chain was captured by sequencing in a study of blood T cells in healthy people across ages. Through a sample-barcoded 5' primer and a J-beta primer mix, a second PCR was run for roughly 6 to 12 cycles. Each CDR3 protein gets one entry after TCRdb re-called the 5' RACE reads with MiXCR. The table has approximately 800,000 distinct CDR3 sequences, about 25% seen once. Many counts were recorded for this clonotype. CDR3 length: 18 residues. Germline trimming cut 4 bases from V and 4 bases from J; bases unmatched to any gene: 10. Per the germline V gene, CDR1 is SEHNR and CDR2 is FQNEAQ (reference sequence). These data were also reused for a study on T cells of mothers and their children.

This chain connects TRBV7-9 to TRBJ2-1; TRBD2 matches at 13 bases. The sample was blood. The TCR sequence derives from a boy younger than 18 in good health. CDR3: CASSSGLAGRPRYNEQFF. DNA for the CDR3: TGTGCCAGCAGCTCGGGACTAGCGGGGCGACCCCGTTACAATGAGCAGTTCTTC.